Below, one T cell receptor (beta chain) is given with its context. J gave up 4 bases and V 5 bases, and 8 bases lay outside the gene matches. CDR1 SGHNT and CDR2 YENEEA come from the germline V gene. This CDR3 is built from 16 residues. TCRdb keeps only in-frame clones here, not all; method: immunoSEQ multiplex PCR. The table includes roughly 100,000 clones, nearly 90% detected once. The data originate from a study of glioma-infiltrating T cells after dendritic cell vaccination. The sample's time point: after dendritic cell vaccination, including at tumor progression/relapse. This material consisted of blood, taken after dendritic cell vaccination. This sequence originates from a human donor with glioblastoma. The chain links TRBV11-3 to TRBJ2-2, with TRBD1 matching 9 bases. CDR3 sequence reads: CASSLRTGETTGELFF. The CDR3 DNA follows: TGTGCCAGCAGCCTAAGGACAGGGGAGACCACCGGGGAGCTGTTTTTT.